The 26 T cell receptor beta chains presented below share a single source sample, sequenced in a study of blood T cell repertoires in COVID-19. TCRdb's table, derived via immunoSEQ multiplex PCR, lists solely in-frame clones and lacks some. The sample carries about 260,000 clones, 80% to 90% recorded once. Input material: PBMCs or T cells enriched from blood (not recorded which). These TCRs come from a woman aged 18-29 years who had recovered from COVID-19.

The chain recombines TRBV2 with TRBJ1-1; 9 nucleotides align to TRBD1. The germline V gene encodes CDR1 SNHLY and CDR2 FYNNEI. V was pared by 6 bases and J by 3 bases, with 17 bases of the junction left unmatched. The CDR3 totals 18 residues. This chain's CDR3 is CASRPGTGSSIWYTEAFF. The CDR3 DNA follows: TGTGCCAGCAGACCCGGGACAGGGAGTTCCATTTGGTACACTGAAGCTTTCTTT. The full variable domain, its missing parts supplied by reference TRBV2 and TRBJ1-1, is EPEVTQTPSHQVTQMGQEVILRCVPISNHLYFYWYRQILGQKVEFLVSFYNNEISEKSEIFDDQFSVERPDGSNFTLKIRSTKLEDSAMYFCASRPGTGSSIWYTEAFFGQGTRLTVV.

This chain connects TRBV5-1 to TRBJ2-3; 9 bases fit TRBD1. Germline CDR1 and CDR2: SGHRS and YFSETQ. The CDR3 runs to 15 residues. V was pared by 2 bases and J by 4 bases, with 5 bases of the junction left unmatched. CDR3 sequence reads: CASSFSGQGSDTQYF. The CDR3 DNA sequence: TGCGCCAGCAGCTTCTCGGGACAGGGCTCAGATACGCAGTATTTT.

The count of this clone is one. V and J are TRBV7-9 and TRBJ1-4; maybe TRBD1 (5 bases). Per germline, CDR1 SEHNR and CDR2 FQNEAQ (reference sequence). The CDR3 consists of 15 residues. The V end was cut by 6 bases, the J end by 8 bases, with 19 bases between. CDR3 DNA sequence: TGTGCCAGCAGGGTAAGGCAGGGAAGAGGCGAAAAACTGTTTTTT. Amino acid sequence: CASRVRQGRGEKLFF.

This chain links TRBV11-2 with TRBJ2-1; D possibly corresponds to TRBD2 (6 bases). CDR3 length equals 15 residues. The germline CDR1 and CDR2 sequences are SGHAT and FQNNGV. V gave up 1 base and J gave up 7 bases, with 14 bases separating them. The CDR3 is CASSLVGLASNEQFF. The CDR3 DNA sequence: TGTGCCAGCAGCTTAGTCGGGCTAGCGTCAAATGAGCAGTTCTTC.

This clone has just one count. The J gene is TRBJ2-1, the V gene TRBV7-2; D gene ambiguous. Germline CDR1 reads SGHTA; CDR2 reads FQGNSA. The ends were cut back, 2 bases at V and 3 bases at J, with 11 bases in the middle. The length of the CDR3 is 15 residues. The chain's CDR3 is CASSLSMEYYNEQFF. As DNA, the CDR3 is TGTGCCAGCAGCTTAAGCATGGAGTACTACAATGAGCAGTTCTTC.

This chain joins TRBV2 and TRBJ1-1; 8 positions agree with TRBD1. The ends lost 6 bases at V and 11 bases at J; junction bases unmatched: 14. This CDR3 comprises 14 residues. Per the germline V gene, CDR1 is SNHLY and CDR2 is FYNNEI. The CDR3, as DNA: TGTGCCAGCAGAGAGACAGGGGCTCAACGAATGGCTTTCTTT. Amino acids: CASRETGAQRMAFF.

The rearrangement links TRBV7-8 to TRBJ1-4, with 7 bases aligning to TRBD1. Germline V gives CDR1 SGHVS, CDR2 FQNEAQ. The CDR3 totals 15 residues. Trimming at V came to 5 bases and at J to 0 bases, leaving 3 bases not matched to a gene. CDR3 loop: CASSLGTATNEKLFF. CDR3 sequence (DNA): TGTGCCAGCAGCCTAGGGACAGCAACTAATGAAAAACTGTTTTTT.

V is TRBV7-9 and J is TRBJ1-5; tentative D call: TRBD1 (6 bases). CDR1 is SEHNR, CDR2 FQNEAQ, per germline (reference sequence). The CDR3 runs 12 residues. V shed 1 base and J shed 10 bases, with 8 bases lying between them. CDR3 sequence reads: CASSLEGGPQHF. CDR3 DNA sequence: TGTGCCAGCAGCTTAGAAGGGGGACCCCAGCATTTT.

The chain employs TRBV19 and TRBJ1-4; the D is unclear. With 3 bases removed from V and 6 bases from J, the gap between germline ends came to 5 bases. Per germline, CDR1 LNHDA and CDR2 SQIVND (reference sequence). The CDR3 contains 12 residues. CDR3 sequence: CASSMRHEKLFF. The CDR3 DNA is TGTGCCAGTAGTATGAGGCATGAAAAACTGTTTTTT.

The rearrangement joins TRBV11-3 to TRBJ1-2; TRBD1 aligns across 7 bases. The CDR3 spans 15 residues. CDR1 is SGHNT and CDR2 is YENEEA in the germline V gene. After removal of 5 bases from V and 4 bases from J, the junction contained 10 bases not matched to a gene. The CDR3 sequence: CASSPGGEIGYGYTF. The CDR3 region has the DNA TGTGCCAGCAGCCCAGGGGGAGAAATCGGCTATGGCTACACCTTC.

This chain's CDR3 is CASGAASNSPLHF. The CDR3 DNA reads as TGTGCCAGCGGGGCAGCCTCGAATTCACCCCTCCACTTT. V is TRBV27 and J is TRBJ1-6, with D perhaps matching TRBD1 (5 bases). Trimming took 8 bases from V and 7 from J, leaving 12 bases between them. The CDR3 has 13 residues. From germline, CDR1 is MNHEY and CDR2 SMNVEV (reference sequence).

This chain joins TRBV3-1 (or the pseudogene TRBV3-2) and TRBJ1-2; D ambiguous. V was pared by 0 bases and J by 7 bases, with 21 bases between. CDR1 is LGHDT, CDR2 YNNKEL, per germline (reference sequence). CDR3 size: 17 residues. CDR3 sequence reads: CASSQDVVLGVRGGYTF. CDR3 DNA: TGTGCCAGCAGCCAAGATGTGGTTCTGGGAGTCCGTGGTGGCTACACCTTC.

The gene calls are TRBV9 and TRBJ2-1, with D maybe TRBD2 (5 bases). CDR1 is SGDLS and CDR2 is YYNGEE in the germline V gene. V dropped 0 bases and J dropped 5 bases, with 9 bases sitting between them. The CDR3 consists of 14 residues. The CDR3 DNA reads as TGTGCCAGCAGCGTAGGAGGGAACAACAATGAGCAGTTCTTC. It encodes CASSVGGNNNEQFF.

The chain is built from TRBV29-1 and TRBJ1-1, with D hard to call. Between the trimmed V and J ends, which lost 5 bases and 4 bases, there was a span of 8 bases. Germline assignment: CDR1 SQVTM and CDR2 ANQGSEA. The CDR3 covers 11 residues. CDR3: CSVRVSTEAFF. As DNA, the CDR3 is TGCAGCGTTCGGGTGAGCACTGAAGCTTTCTTT. The full variable domain, its missing parts supplied by reference TRBV29-1 and TRBJ1-1, is SAVISQKPSRDICQRGTSLTIQCQVDSQVTMMFWYRQQPGQSLTLIATANQGSEATYESGFVIDKFPISRPNLTFSTLTVSNMSPEDSSIYLCSVRVSTEAFFGQGTRLTVV.

This sequence joins TRBV20-1 and TRBJ1-1; tentatively, D is TRBD1 (5 bases). Trimming took off 6 bases at V and 5 bases at J, with 10 bases between the two ends. This CDR3 is built from 11 residues. CDR1 and CDR2 from the germline V gene are DFQATT and SNEGSKA (reference sequence). CDR3 protein: CSAQGFTEAFF. The CDR3 DNA sequence: TGCAGTGCGCAGGGTTTTACTGAAGCTTTCTTT.

This chain joins TRBV3-1 (or the pseudogene TRBV3-2) and TRBJ1-3; 10 nucleotides line up with TRBD1. Germline CDR1 LGHDT, CDR2 YNNKEL (reference sequence). The CDR3 has 16 amino acids. Unmatched junction bases numbered 5, after V lost 2 bases and J lost 4 bases. Here the CDR3 DNA reads TGTGCCAGCAGCCAAATGGGACAGGGGCAAGGAAACACCATATATTTT. Its translation is CASSQMGQGQGNTIYF.

The chain links TRBV12-3 or TRBV12-4 to TRBJ2-3; perhaps TRBD2 as D (5 bases). The CDR3 spans 12 residues. V was pared by 4 bases and J by 5 bases, with 7 bases between. In DNA, the CDR3 is TGTGCCAGCAGTTCACTAGTAGATACGCAGTATTTT. It translates to CASSSLVDTQYF.

V gene TRBV25-1 combines with J gene TRBJ1-1; D might be TRBD1 (5 bases). This CDR3 spans 14 amino acids. V lost 2 bases and J lost 8, with 15 bases in between. Per the germline V gene, CDR1 is MGHDK and CDR2 is SYGVNS. The CDR3 loop reads CASSERGMTEEAFF. DNA of the CDR3: TGTGCCAGCAGTGAAAGAGGTATGACAGAAGAAGCTTTCTTT.

The rearrangement joins TRBV6-1 to TRBJ1-4, with TRBD1 matching over 11 bases. This CDR3 is built from 15 residues. Germline loops: CDR1 MNHNS, CDR2 SASEGT. V lost 3 bases to trimming and J lost 7 bases; unmatched junction nucleotides: 4. CDR3 amino acids: CASSEDRGRGEKLFF. In DNA, the CDR3 is TGTGCCAGCAGTGAGGACAGGGGGCGCGGTGAAAAACTGTTTTTT.

This chain joins TRBV12-3 or TRBV12-4 and TRBJ1-2; D unresolved. This CDR3 contains 13 residues. Deletions cut 7 bases from V and 8 bases from J, with 17 bases between. The chain's CDR3 is CASTPRASGGYTF. The CDR3 nucleotides read TGTGCCAGCACCCCACGGGCTTCGGGGGGCTACACCTTC.

The rearrangement links TRBV19 to TRBJ1-2; D is perhaps TRBD1 (6 bases). The CDR3 is made up of 14 amino acids. The germline gives CDR1 LNHDA, CDR2 SQIVND (reference sequence). With 6 bases removed from V and 2 bases from J, the gap between germline ends came to 13 bases. CDR3 nucleotides: TGTGCCAGTAGATCAAGCGGACAGAACTATGGCTACACCTTC. Translation: CASRSSGQNYGYTF.

This clone occurred once. The chain is built from TRBV10-1 and TRBJ2-5, with TRBD1 as a possible D gene (6 bases). Per germline, CDR1 WNHNN and CDR2 SYGVQD (reference sequence). V was pared by 6 bases and J by 1 base, with 12 bases between. This CDR3 spans 14 amino acids. The CDR3 nucleotides are TGCGCCAGCAGCGTGGGGGCCAGCCAAGAGACCCAGTACTTC. The encoded protein is CASSVGASQETQYF.

The rearrangement links TRBV7-9 to TRBJ1-2, with D perhaps matching TRBD1 (6 bases). V was shortened by 8 bases and J by 4 bases, with 11 bases between the two germline ends. There are 12 residues in the CDR3. Looked up from germline, CDR1 is SEHNR and CDR2 is FQNEAQ (reference sequence). DNA for the CDR3: TGTGCCAGCGGACCGACAGGCTATGGCTACACCTTC. Amino acids: CASGPTGYGYTF.

This chain joins TRBV4-1 and TRBJ2-5; perhaps TRBD1 as D (6 bases). This CDR3 contains 16 residues. Per the germline V gene, CDR1 is MGHRA and CDR2 is YSYEKL. Trimming shortened V by 1 base and J by 4 bases, and 16 bases separated the two germline ends. Written as DNA, the CDR3 is TGCGCCAGCAGCCAAGCCGAACAGGGACGGAGAGAGACCCAGTACTTC. This codes for CASSQAEQGRRETQYF.

The genes are TRBV28 and TRBJ2-7, with D perhaps matching TRBD2 (6 bases). V was cut by 3 bases and J by 3 bases, with 15 bases left in between. Germline V lookup: CDR1 MDHEN, CDR2 SYDVKM. The CDR3 covers 15 residues. CDR3 in amino acids: CASSFASSVSYEQYF. The CDR3 DNA reads TGTGCCAGCAGTTTTGCCTCTAGCGTTAGCTACGAGCAGTACTTC.

This clone was seen just once. The rearrangement links TRBV2 to TRBJ1-2; D is unresolved. The germline gives CDR1 SNHLY, CDR2 FYNNEI. Trimming took 1 base from V and 2 from J, leaving 8 bases between them. CDR3 length equals 14 residues. CDR3 in DNA: TGTGCCAGCAGTGAAGTAATGGGCAACTATGGCTACACCTTC. Its translation: CASSEVMGNYGYTF.